This T cell receptor (beta chain) originates from a study of T-cell memory formation after mild COVID-19. About the research overall: For the most part, TCR clusters were specific to one donor. Overall study findings and caveats: Prior to infection, memory already included some responding clones, suggesting cross-reactive memory joined. Clones contracting day 15 to 85 were balanced CD4/CD8; later expanders leaned CD4+.

Researchers used 5'RACE with constant-segment primers to make TCR alpha and TCR beta cDNA libraries that carry sample barcodes and UMIs. TCRdb re-called the 5' RACE reads through MiXCR, storing one row per CDR3 protein. Of about 390,000 distinct CDR3 sequences in the sample, around 21% were seen once. Trimming cost V 0 bases and J 2 bases, with 11 bases left between them. Germline-derived CDR1 and CDR2 are SGDLS and YYNGEE. The CDR3 spans 15 residues. This clonotype has just a few counts. Its target is not known. The TCR sequence derives from an adult woman who had mild COVID-19 (a few samples of this study predate the infection). Cell type and time point are not known. Specimen: PBMCs or a T cell subset sorted from them (not recorded which). V and J are TRBV9 and TRBJ2-5, with unresolved D. CDR3 nucleotide sequence: TGTGCCAGCAGCGTAGCCAGAGGACCTCAAGAGACCCAGTACTTC. It codes for CASSVARGPQETQYF.